This T cell receptor beta chain was sequenced in a study of blood T cells in healthy people across ages. Study-wide results and caveats: The study could not conclusively compare naive and antigen-experienced cells, given its unsorted PBMCs.

Combining a sample-barcoded 5' primer with a J-beta primer mix, a second PCR ran for about 7 to 12 cycles. With 12 random nucleotides, a template-switch adaptor tagged each individual cDNA molecule. Each CDR3 protein gets one entry after TCRdb re-called the 5' RACE reads with MiXCR. Here the sample spans 1.5 million or so distinct CDR3 sequences, approximately 38% being singletons. V was shortened by 3 bases and J by 0 bases, with 15 bases between the two germline ends. Germline V gene lookup returns CDR1 DFQATT and CDR2 SNEGSKA (reference sequence). The CDR3 totals 16 residues. This clonotype was detected only a few times. The antigen remains undetermined.

This receptor was taken from a young woman in good health. Sequenced input: blood. The J gene is TRBJ1-5, the V gene TRBV20-1; no firm D call. The CDR3 nucleotides read TGCAGTGCTAGGGCCAGTTCCACCTTTAGCAATCAGCCCCAGCATTTT. Its translation is CSARASSTFSNQPQHF.